This entry features one T cell receptor beta chain sequence. What it recognizes is unknown. This CDR3 spans 15 amino acids. Trimming stripped 4 bases from V and 4 bases from J, with 17 bases between. Germline assignment: CDR1 MNHEY and CDR2 SMNVEV (reference sequence). Measured with immunoSEQ multiplex PCR; TCRdb has only the in-frame clones, and not every one. The sample carries 90,000 to 120,000 clones, around 90% recorded once. This entry belongs to a study of OX40 agonist ivuxolimab in advanced cancers. Study context: Patients received ivuxolimab, an intravenous treatment, every 2 weeks at 0.01 to 10 mg/kg. Prior anti-PD-1, anti-PD-L1 or anti-CTLA-4 therapy did not bar entry, and about 40% had some.

Points from the study as a whole: Normalized T-cell clonal expansion was also low in a subset of nonresponders.

The chain links TRBV27 to TRBJ2-7, with D perhaps assigned TRBD1 or TRBD2 (5 bases each). The receptor's source is an adult with an advanced solid tumor such as melanoma, head and neck, liver or kidney cancer. Material: CD4+ or CD8+ T cells sorted from blood, obtained in a trial of the OX40 agonist ivuxolimab. The CDR3 is CASSSGTTGEYEQYF. The DNA of the CDR3 is TGTGCCAGCAGTTCCGGGACGACGGGCGAATACGAGCAGTACTTC.